The 26 T cell receptor beta chains reported below all come from one sample, sequenced in a study of PD-1 blockade in classical Hodgkin lymphoma. Sequencing was performed with immunoSEQ multiplex PCR; in TCRdb, only in-frame clones are kept and a portion is missing. The data hold around 36,000 clones, with around 86% observed a single time. There was relapse after autologous stem cell transplantation in every patient, and there was variation in brentuximab vedotin exposure. The sample was peripheral blood mononuclear cells (PBMCs), taken at baseline. These receptors all stem from a human donor with classical Hodgkin lymphoma.

The rearrangement uses TRBV18 and TRBJ2-1, with TRBD2 matching 11 bases. The germline V gene encodes CDR1 KGHSH and CDR2 LQKENI. This CDR3 is built from 16 residues. After removal of 3 bases from V and 4 bases from J, the junction contained 5 bases not matched to a gene. CDR3 protein: CASSPKIAGGYNEQFF. CDR3 sequence (DNA): TGTGCCAGCTCACCCAAAATAGCGGGGGGGTACAATGAGCAGTTCTTC.

V gene TRBV25-1 combines with J gene TRBJ2-3, with 8 bases that match TRBD2. V lost 8 bases and J lost 2; bases outside the gene matches: 18. Germline-derived CDR1 and CDR2 are MGHDK and SYGVNS. CDR3 length equals 18 residues. CDR3 sequence reads: CASPCRGGTIFHTDTQYF. Here the CDR3 DNA reads TGTGCCAGCCCGTGCCGCGGGGGGACAATTTTTCACACAGATACGCAGTATTTT.

The V and J genes are TRBV5-5 and TRBJ1-1, with 8 bases that match TRBD1. Germline values: CDR1 SGHKS, CDR2 YYEKEE (reference sequence). The V gene end was trimmed by 3 bases and the J gene end by 3 bases; junction bases not matched to a gene: 1. CDR3 length: 13 amino acids. CDR3 sequence reads: CASSSQGDTEAFF. Here the CDR3 DNA reads TGTGCCAGCAGCTCACAGGGGGACACTGAAGCTTTCTTT. Supplemented by reference TRBV5-5 and TRBJ1-1, the full variable domain reads DAGVTQSPTHLIKTRGQQVTLRCSPISGHKSVSWYQQVLGQGPQFIFQYYEKEERGRGNFPDRFSARQFPNYSSELNVNALLLGDSALYLCASSSQGDTEAFFGQGTRLTVV.

The gene calls are TRBV4-3 and TRBJ2-7, with TRBD1 identical over 9 bases. V shed 1 base, J shed 3 bases, and the junction held 7 bases outside the gene matches. This CDR3 is built from 16 residues. CDR1 and CDR2 from the germline V gene are LGHNA and YSLEER. CDR3 coding DNA: TGCGCCAGCAGCCAAGCCTTCCCGGGACAGGGCTACGAGCAGTACTTC. Translation gives CASSQAFPGQGYEQYF.

This clone came up once. The chain recombines TRBV5-5 with TRBJ1-4; D gene ambiguous. V dropped 2 bases and J dropped 3 bases, with 8 bases sitting between them. CDR1 and CDR2 (germline): SGHKS, YYEKEE (reference sequence). This CDR3 region has 14 residues. CDR3 DNA: TGTGCCAGCAGCTTATCGGGCTCTAATGAAAAACTGTTTTTT. Protein sequence: CASSLSGSNEKLFF.

The chain couples TRBV9 to TRBJ2-4; 14 bases line up with TRBD2. Losses at the gene ends were 0 bases for V and 8 bases for J; bases not matched to a gene: 7. CDR3 length: 17 residues. The germline gives CDR1 SGDLS, CDR2 YYNGEE. The CDR3 DNA follows: TGTGCCAGCAGCGTAGAGGGACTAGCGGGAGTGGGGGACATTCAGTACTTC. As protein: CASSVEGLAGVGDIQYF.

The rearrangement joins TRBV2 to TRBJ2-7; no reliable D call. The CDR3 consists of 14 residues. Germline assignment: CDR1 SNHLY and CDR2 FYNNEI. With 3 bases removed from V and 3 bases from J, the gap between germline ends came to 12 bases. Here the CDR3 DNA reads TGTGCCAGCAGTGACGCCGGTGGGGACTACGAGCAGTACTTC. This encodes CASSDAGGDYEQYF. Combining the CDR3 with reference TRBV2 and TRBJ2-7 gives the whole variable domain EPEVTQTPSHQVTQMGQEVILRCVPISNHLYFYWYRQILGQKVEFLVSFYNNEISEKSEIFDDQFSVERPDGSNFTLKIRSTKLEDSAMYFCASSDAGGDYEQYFGPGTRLTVT.

The genes are TRBV28 and TRBJ2-7; D might be TRBD1 or TRBD2, each matching 5 bases. Deletions cut 4 bases from V and 0 bases from J, with 13 bases between. Germline V gene data show CDR1 as MDHEN and CDR2 as SYDVKM. The CDR3 has 15 residues. CDR3 nucleotides: TGTGCCAGCAGTTACCGGGACGTAAGCTCCTACGAGCAGTACTTC. Encoded protein: CASSYRDVSSYEQYF.

The chain combines TRBV19 with TRBJ2-2, with 9 bases matching TRBD1. This CDR3 spans 15 amino acids. V trimming: 6 bases; J trimming: 1 base; junction bases outside the gene matches: 3. Germline CDR1 and CDR2: LNHDA and SQIVND (reference sequence). CDR3 loop: CASSPGQGNTGELFF. The CDR3 DNA reads TGTGCCAGTAGCCCGGGACAGGGGAACACCGGGGAGCTGTTTTTT.

The chain combines TRBV19 with TRBJ1-1; D is unresolved. The germline V and J ends were trimmed by 6 bases and 1 base, with 12 bases remaining between them. Germline V CDR1 and CDR2: LNHDA, SQIVND (reference sequence). This CDR3 has 14 amino acids. In DNA, the CDR3 is TGTGCCAGTAGATGGGAGAGTTCGAACACTGAAGCTTTCTTT. It specifies CASRWESSNTEAFF.

V usage is TRBV4-1 and J usage is TRBJ2-7; the D is unclear. CDR1 MGHRA and CDR2 YSYEKL come from the germline V gene. The CDR3 extends over 15 amino acids. V lost 0 bases and J lost 2, with 11 bases in between. The chain's CDR3 is CASSQDSGRTYEQYF. The CDR3 nucleotides are TGCGCCAGCAGCCAAGATTCGGGCAGAACCTACGAGCAGTACTTC.

The rearrangement links TRBV11-3 to TRBJ2-4; the D is unclear. Germline V gene data show CDR1 as SGHNT and CDR2 as YENEEA. V was trimmed by 5 bases and J by 0 bases, leaving 8 bases between them. The CDR3 has 14 residues. The CDR3 DNA is TGTGCCAGCAGCCACGGCAGAGCCAAAAACATTCAGTACTTC. Translation: CASSHGRAKNIQYF.

The table lists this clone with a count of one. V gene TRBV27 combines with J gene TRBJ2-7; TRBD1 matches 8 bases. The germline gives CDR1 MNHEY, CDR2 SMNVEV (reference sequence). The CDR3 extends over 14 amino acids. V lost 6 bases, J lost 5 bases, and 9 bases stayed unmatched. The DNA of the CDR3 is TGTGCCAGCAGCCTACAGGGGGTCGGGGACGAGCAGTACTTC. It specifies CASSLQGVGDEQYF.

This clone is termed medium-sized. V is TRBV5-6 and J is TRBJ2-7; D gene unclear. Trimming stripped 0 bases from V and 3 bases from J, with 10 bases between. The length of the CDR3 is 14 residues. CDR1 and CDR2 from the germline V gene are SGHDT and YYEEEE. The CDR3 DNA sequence: TGTGCCAGCAGCTTGGAGGGCACCCACTACGAGCAGTACTTC. Its protein product is CASSLEGTHYEQYF.

This clone showed up just a few times. The chain combines TRBV9 with TRBJ1-2; 7 nucleotides align to TRBD1. The CDR3 sequence is 13 residues long. Germline trimming cut 5 bases from V and 5 bases from J; bases unmatched to any gene: 6. CDR1 is SGDLS, CDR2 YYNGEE, per germline. CDR3 nucleotide sequence: TGTGCCAGCAGTCTGACAGGGCCGTATGGCTACACCTTC. It translates to CASSLTGPYGYTF.

This chain connects TRBV7-9 to TRBJ2-7; no clear D. V was cut by 4 bases and J by 0 bases, with 10 bases left in between. The germline gives CDR1 SEHNR, CDR2 FQNEAQ (reference sequence). CDR3 size: 14 residues. The CDR3 DNA reads TGTGCCAGCAGCTCAAGCGAAACCTCCTACGAGCAGTACTTC. It is translated as CASSSSETSYEQYF.

CDR3 sequence: CASGEGGGRSSYEQYF. Here the CDR3 DNA reads TGTGCCAGCGGAGAAGGCGGGGGTAGAAGCTCCTACGAGCAGTACTTC. The J gene is TRBJ2-7, the V gene TRBV28; 7 nucleotides match TRBD2. The trim removed 8 bases at V and 0 bases at J, leaving 13 bases unmatched. Germline CDR1 reads MDHEN; CDR2 reads SYDVKM. This CDR3 has 16 amino acids.

The chain combines TRBV4-3 with TRBJ2-1, with 12 bases identical to TRBD2. The V gene's germline CDR1 is LGHNA and CDR2 YSLEER. Losses at the gene ends were 3 bases for V and 9 bases for J; bases not matched to a gene: 18. CDR3 length: 19 amino acids. CDR3 sequence: CASSHQYHHLAGGSTEQFF. The CDR3 nucleotides read TGCGCCAGCAGCCACCAGTACCACCACCTAGCGGGAGGGTCGACTGAGCAGTTCTTC.

Written as DNA, the CDR3 is TGTGCCAGCAGTTTCCTGGGGGCGGGAGAGACCCAGTACTTC. The encoded protein is CASSFLGAGETQYF. The rearrangement joins TRBV27 to TRBJ2-5; D is possibly TRBD1 (6 bases). The CDR3 covers 14 residues. Germline V lookup: CDR1 MNHEY, CDR2 SMNVEV (reference sequence). V was clipped by 3 bases and J by 4 bases, with 12 bases between them.

This sequence joins TRBV10-3 and TRBJ2-1, with 7 bases aligning to TRBD2. The CDR3 is made up of 13 amino acids. From germline, CDR1 is ENHRY and CDR2 SYGVKD. J was trimmed by 3 bases and V by 6 bases; bases with no gene match: 2. DNA for the CDR3: TGTGCCATCAGCGGGGGGAACTACAATGAGCAGTTCTTC. This translates into CAISGGNYNEQFF.

V is TRBV30 and J is TRBJ1-2; no reliable D call. V gave up 2 bases and J gave up 0 bases, with 16 bases separating them. CDR3 length equals 16 residues. Germline V gene lookup returns CDR1 GTSNPN and CDR2 SVGIG (reference sequence). CDR3 coding DNA: TGTGCCTGGAGTCCCGACCTAACCAACCCTAACTATGGCTACACCTTC. Translated, it gives CAWSPDLTNPNYGYTF.

The rearrangement joins TRBV28 to TRBJ2-7, with D unclear. Germline V gene data show CDR1 as MDHEN and CDR2 as SYDVKM. This CDR3 spans 14 amino acids. The V and J ends lost 7 bases and 1 base respectively, with 14 bases between them. The CDR3 bases are TGTGCCAGCACCCTAACCCCGGATTCCTACGAGCAGTACTTC. This translates into CASTLTPDSYEQYF.

The chain has TRBV4-1 and TRBJ1-1; D gene uncertain. CDR1 and CDR2 from the germline V gene are MGHRA and YSYEKL. The CDR3 has 15 amino acids. Trimming stripped 0 bases from V and 1 base from J, with 9 bases between. The CDR3 protein is CASSQEGWTNTEAFF. The CDR3 bases are TGCGCCAGCAGCCAAGAAGGTTGGACGAACACTGAAGCTTTCTTT.

CDR3 residues: CAISWDRGSYEQYF. DNA of the CDR3: TGTGCCATCAGTTGGGACAGGGGCTCCTACGAGCAGTACTTC. This chain connects TRBV10-3 to TRBJ2-7; 10 nucleotides align to TRBD1. Germline-derived CDR1 and CDR2 are ENHRY and SYGVKD. The J segment lost 0 bases and the V segment lost 5 bases, leaving 1 base of the junction unmatched. This CDR3 comprises 14 residues.

The gene calls are TRBV11-2 and TRBJ1-2, with D unresolved. The CDR3 totals 13 residues. V lost 4 bases, J lost 4 bases, and 10 bases lay in between. CDR1 SGHAT and CDR2 FQNNGV come from the germline V gene. The CDR3 reads CASSSERFYGYTF. CDR3 coding DNA: TGTGCCAGCAGCTCGGAGCGCTTCTATGGCTACACCTTC. Complete variable domain (other parts from reference TRBV11-2 and TRBJ1-2): EAGVAQSPRYKIIEKRQSVAFWCNPISGHATLYWYQQILGQGPKLLIQFQNNGVVDDSQLPKDRFSAERLKGVDSTLKIQPAKLEDSAVYLCASSSERFYGYTFGSGTRLTVV.

V and J are TRBV19 and TRBJ2-7; 10 bases align to TRBD1. The J segment lost 5 bases and the V segment lost 10 bases, leaving 5 bases of the junction unmatched. CDR3 size: 12 residues. Germline V gives CDR1 LNHDA, CDR2 SQIVND (reference sequence). The CDR3 DNA reads as TGTGCCATTTCGGACAGGGGGAACGAGCAGTACTTC. Translating it yields CAISDRGNEQYF.